Reported below is one T cell receptor beta chain. Its antigen is not known. Assay used: immunoSEQ multiplex PCR; TCRdb lists only in-frame clones, some missing. The table records 93,000 or so clones, roughly nine tenths of them present only once. The sample belongs to a study of T cell responses to AZD1222 COVID-19 vaccine. Study-wide results and limits: Nearly half of spike-specific TCRs reportedly target unmutated variant regions. Donors were chiefly white British, with a greater number of females, and clonal diversity was perhaps underestimated. There were vaccine-associated CD4 TCRs across spike, dominant at 160-218 and 743-854. Of the AZD1222 recipients, only five to seven were seropositive at baseline.

The length of the CDR3 is 15 residues. Trimming took off 4 bases at V and 0 bases at J, with 13 bases between the two ends. Germline V CDR1 and CDR2: SGHRS, YFSETQ. Material: peripheral blood, obtained on day 0 of AZD1222 vaccination. This TCR was recovered from an adult in good health. V is TRBV5-1 and J is TRBJ1-1; TRBD1 is a possible D gene (6 bases). In DNA, the CDR3 is TGCGCCAGCAGCGGGGGGACACAGATGAACACTGAAGCTTTCTTT. It is translated as CASSGGTQMNTEAFF.